What follows are 6 T cell receptor beta chains derived from one specimen sequenced in a study of shared T cell receptors in the human thymus. The table came from immunoSEQ multiplex PCR; TCRdb's copy has only in-frame clones and leaves some out. The sample holds hundreds of thousands of clones, 80% to 90% seen once. The same data also went into a second study, on human thymus T cells.

The specimen was thymocytes. The receptors originated from a girl under three years old with a congenital heart defect.

J is TRBJ2-7 and V is TRBV4-1; maybe TRBD1 (6 bases). From germline, CDR1 is MGHRA and CDR2 YSYEKL. V dropped 4 bases and J dropped 6 bases, with 13 bases sitting between them. The CDR3 is 13 residues long. CDR3 coding DNA: TGCGCCAGCAGCCTAATACAGGGCGGCGAGCAGTACTTC. It yields the protein CASSLIQGGEQYF.

This clone was recorded once. J is TRBJ2-1 and V is TRBV4-3; D is possibly TRBD1 (6 bases). V lost 0 bases, J lost 2 bases, and 23 bases lay in between. The CDR3 is 20 amino acids. Germline V lookup: CDR1 LGHNA, CDR2 YSLEER. The CDR3, as DNA: TGCGCCAGCAGCCAAGATCTAGTCCCACACAGGGTCAAACCCTACAATGAGCAGTTCTTC. It yields the protein CASSQDLVPHRVKPYNEQFF.

CDR3 DNA: TGTGCCAGCAGCCACCCCCATCTACCACTCCTTATGAACACTGAAGCTTTCTTT. It translates to CASSHPHLPLLMNTEAFF. V and J are TRBV7-9 and TRBJ1-1, with unresolved D. Germline V gene lookup returns CDR1 SEHNR and CDR2 FQNEAQ (reference sequence). The V gene lost 5 bases and the J gene lost 0 bases, with 22 bases spanning the gap. The CDR3 extends over 18 amino acids.

V usage is TRBV2 and J usage is TRBJ2-1; 10 nucleotides line up with TRBD1. CDR1 and CDR2 (germline): SNHLY, FYNNEI. CDR3 length: 17 residues. Trimming at V came to 0 bases and at J to 5 bases, leaving 7 bases not matched to a gene. The CDR3 coding sequence is TGTGCCAGCAGTGAAGCGGGGGACAGGGGCTTCCACAATGAGCAGTTCTTC. Encoded protein: CASSEAGDRGFHNEQFF.

About this clone: Other DNA sequences in the same sample also yield this CDR3. The gene calls are TRBV6-5 and TRBJ2-7, with 8 bases fitting TRBD2. This CDR3 has 13 residues. V trimming: 2 bases; J trimming: 3 bases; junction bases outside the gene matches: 0. Germline CDR1 is MNHEY and CDR2 is SVGAGI. CDR3 coding DNA: TGTGCCAGCAGTTACGCGGGGGGCTACGAGCAGTACTTC. Encoded protein: CASSYAGGYEQYF.

The chain is built from TRBV5-6 and TRBJ2-3; D might be TRBD2 (7 bases). The CDR3 contains 14 residues. Germline V gene data show CDR1 as SGHDT and CDR2 as YYEEEE. The V end was cut by 7 bases, the J end by 0 bases, with 12 bases between. DNA for the CDR3: TGTGCCAGCCGCGGGGGCCTCAGCACAGATACGCAGTATTTT. Its protein is CASRGGLSTDTQYF. The full variable domain, rest sourced from reference TRBV5-6 and TRBJ2-3, is DAGVTQSPTHLIKTRGQQVTLRCSPKSGHDTVSWYQQALGQGPQFIFQYYEEEERQRGNFPDRFSGHQFPNYSSELNVNALLLGDSALYLCASRGGLSTDTQYFGPGTRLTVL.